This TCR beta chain came from a study of low-dose radiotherapy and immunotherapy resistance in tumors. Study-level background: The fractionation for Cohort 1 was 0.5 Gy per fraction every 2 weeks, totaling 6.5 Gy.

This clonotype was detected many times. Time point denoted: after trial treatment. Treatment noted: LDRT plus nivolumab, ipilimumab, low-dose cyclophosphamide and aspirin (RACIN trial). Eligibility required advanced solid tumors lacking tumor-infiltrating lymphocytes. Both TCRalpha and TCRbeta chains were reverse transcribed with V-gene-specific primers. It was with a constant-region primer and a V-primer adapter that TCRs were amplified over roughly 18 PCR cycles. TCRdb itself ran the reads through MiXCR, one entry per CDR3 protein. The sample has around 60,000 distinct CDR3 sequences, less than 30% seen once; the top ten hold approximately 6.4%. Deletions cut 2 bases from V and 8 bases from J, with 12 bases between. The CDR3 runs 14 residues. Germline V CDR1 and CDR2: MNHEY, SVGAGI.

The genes are TRBV6-5 and TRBJ1-4; no reliable D call. The specimen was PBMCs, collected after low-dose radiotherapy plus immunotherapy. The sequence was collected from a male donor with prostate cancer. Here the CDR3 reads CASSYRSSVEKLFF. CDR3 DNA: TGTGCCAGCAGTTACCGGAGTTCTGTCGAAAAACTGTTTTTT.